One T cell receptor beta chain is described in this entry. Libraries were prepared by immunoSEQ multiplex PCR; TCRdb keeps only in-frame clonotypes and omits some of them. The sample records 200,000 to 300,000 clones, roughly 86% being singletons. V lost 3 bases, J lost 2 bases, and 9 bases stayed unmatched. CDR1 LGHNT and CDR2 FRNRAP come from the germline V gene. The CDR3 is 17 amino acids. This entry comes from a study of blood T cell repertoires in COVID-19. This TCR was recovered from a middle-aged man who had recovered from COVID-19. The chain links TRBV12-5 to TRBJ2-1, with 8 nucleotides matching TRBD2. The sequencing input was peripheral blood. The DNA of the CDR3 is TGTGCTAGTGGTTTAGGACGGGGGGGAAACCCCTACAATGAGCAGTTCTTC. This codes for CASGLGRGGNPYNEQFF.